This T cell receptor beta chain appears in the sequencing data of a study of memory CD4+ T cells and cytomegalovirus serostatus. Sequencing used immunoSEQ multiplex PCR; TCRdb keeps in-frame clones, though not all of them. The sample consists of tens of thousands of clones, roughly 78% of them appearing once. Single viable CD3+CD4+CD8-CD45RO+ cells were sorted as the memory CD4+ T cells. Serum IgG to CMV pp150, pp28, p38 and p52 defined serostatus. This receptor was identified in an adult in good health and CMV-seronegative. Sequenced sample: memory CD4+ T cells from blood.

As DNA, the CDR3 is TGTGCCAGCAGCCCGGACAGGGGTAATAATTCACCCCTCCACTTT. Its protein is CASSPDRGNNSPLHF. The chain is built from TRBV7-6 and TRBJ1-6, with TRBD1 matching 9 bases. Trimming at V came to 5 bases and at J to 5 bases, leaving 4 bases not matched to a gene. The V gene's germline CDR1 is SGHVS and CDR2 FNYEAQ. The CDR3 has 15 amino acids.